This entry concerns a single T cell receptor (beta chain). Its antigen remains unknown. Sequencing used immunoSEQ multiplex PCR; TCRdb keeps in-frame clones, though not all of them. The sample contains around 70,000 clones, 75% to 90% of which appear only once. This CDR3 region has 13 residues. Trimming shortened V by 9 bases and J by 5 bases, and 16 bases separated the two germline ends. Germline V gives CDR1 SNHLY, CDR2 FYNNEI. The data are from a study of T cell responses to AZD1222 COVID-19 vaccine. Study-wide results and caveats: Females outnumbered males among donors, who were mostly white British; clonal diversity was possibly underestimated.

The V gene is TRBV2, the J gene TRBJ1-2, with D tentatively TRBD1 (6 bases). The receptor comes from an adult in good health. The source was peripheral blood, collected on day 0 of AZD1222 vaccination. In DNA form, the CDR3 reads TGTGCCAGTCCTATAGAAGGGGGGTATGGCTACACCTTC. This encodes CASPIEGGYGYTF.